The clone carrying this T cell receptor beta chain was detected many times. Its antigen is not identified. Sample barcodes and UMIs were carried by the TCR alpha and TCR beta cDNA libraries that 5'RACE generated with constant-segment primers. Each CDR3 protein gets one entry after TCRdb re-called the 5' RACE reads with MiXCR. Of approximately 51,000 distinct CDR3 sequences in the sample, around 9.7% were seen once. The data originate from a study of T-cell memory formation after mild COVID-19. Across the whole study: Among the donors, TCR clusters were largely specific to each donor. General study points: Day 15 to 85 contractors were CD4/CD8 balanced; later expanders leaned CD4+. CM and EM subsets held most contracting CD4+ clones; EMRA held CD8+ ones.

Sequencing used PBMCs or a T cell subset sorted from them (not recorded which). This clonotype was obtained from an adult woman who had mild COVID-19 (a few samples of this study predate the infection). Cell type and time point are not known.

As DNA, the CDR3 is TGTGCCAGCAGTTACTCGAATACCGCCGGGGCTGAGCAGTTCTTC. Its protein product is CASSYSNTAGAEQFF. This sequence joins TRBV6-5 and TRBJ2-1; perhaps D is TRBD1 or TRBD2 (5 bases each). CDR3 length: 15 residues. Germline CDR1 reads MNHEY; CDR2 reads SVGAGI. Trimming cost V 0 bases and J 9 bases, with 15 bases left between them.